The 29 T cell receptor beta chains in this list originate from one sample, sequenced in a study of T cells in Graves' hyperthyroidism and ophthalmopathy. TCR beta CDR3 region amplification was performed from RNA transcripts. First-round RT-PCR with HTBI primers amplified the TCR CDR3 region. TCRdb analysed the multiplex PCR reads with MiXCR anew, one entry per CDR3 protein. The table records about 560,000 distinct CDR3 sequences, roughly 17% of them present only once. The source material was blood. These receptors all stem from a woman in her late teens or twenties with Graves' hyperthyroidism.

V usage is TRBV5-1 and J usage is TRBJ2-6; TRBD1 agrees at 7 bases. The trim removed 2 bases at V and 1 base at J, leaving 6 bases unmatched. The CDR3 sequence is 17 residues long. Germline CDR1 is SGHRS and CDR2 is YFSETQ. The CDR3 DNA follows: TGCGCCAGCAGCTTCAGACAACAGGGGTCTGGGGCCAACGTCCTGACTTTC. Translation: CASSFRQQGSGANVLTF.

This clonotype was seen at least ten times. CDR3 DNA: TGTGCCAGCAGCTTAAATGGACTAGCGAACACCGGGGAGCTGTTTTTT. Translating gives CASSLNGLANTGELFF. The chain is built from TRBV7-2 and TRBJ2-2; TRBD2 matches 7 bases. CDR1 and CDR2 from the germline V gene are SGHTA and FQGNSA. This CDR3 contains 16 residues. Unmatched junction bases numbered 3, after V lost 2 bases and J lost 0 bases.

The V and J genes are TRBV30 and TRBJ2-7; 8 nucleotides align to TRBD2. V lost 2 bases and J lost 6; bases outside the gene matches: 9. The CDR3 covers 14 residues. Germline V gives CDR1 GTSNPN, CDR2 SVGIG (reference sequence). CDR3 protein: CAWSPGGATSEQYF. CDR3 bases: TGTGCCTGGAGTCCCGGGGGGGCGACTTCCGAGCAGTACTTC.

The chain links TRBV20-1 to TRBJ1-1, with unresolved D. The CDR3 contains 11 residues. V lost 6 bases and J 2 bases, leaving 7 bases between the germline ends. CDR1 is DFQATT and CDR2 is SNEGSKA in the germline V gene (reference sequence). This chain's CDR3 is CSAVENTEAFF. In DNA form, the CDR3 reads TGCAGTGCCGTGGAAAACACTGAAGCTTTCTTT.

The table lists this clonotype with many counts. The gene calls are TRBV3-1 and TRBJ2-3; D unclear. Germline V gives CDR1 LGHDT, CDR2 YNNKEL (reference sequence). Trimming pared 4 bases from V and 3 bases from J, leaving 14 bases between. The CDR3 length is 15 residues. The CDR3 sequence: CASSPGKGGTDTQYF. In DNA form, the CDR3 reads TGTGCCAGCAGCCCTGGGAAGGGTGGGACAGATACGCAGTATTTT.

This clonotype was seen repeatedly, ten times or more. The J gene is TRBJ1-1, the V gene TRBV7-4, with TRBD1 identical over 9 bases. The CDR3 loop spans 15 amino acids. Germline CDR1 SGHVT, CDR2 SQSDAQ. Unmatched junction bases numbered 2, after V lost 3 bases and J lost 0 bases. CDR3 coding DNA: TGTGCCAGCAGCTTCAACAGGGGGCTGAACACTGAAGCTTTCTTT. As protein: CASSFNRGLNTEAFF.

This clonotype showed up many times. CDR3 residues: CASSHRDGRYEQYF. The CDR3 DNA sequence: TGTGCCAGCAGTCACCGGGACGGTCGCTACGAGCAGTACTTC. V gene TRBV28 combines with J gene TRBJ2-7; D is perhaps TRBD1 or TRBD2 (5 bases each). Germline V gives CDR1 MDHEN, CDR2 SYDVKM. CDR3 length equals 14 residues. V was clipped by 5 bases and J by 3 bases, with 14 bases between them.

This clonotype was counted at least ten times. This chain links TRBV7-2 with TRBJ2-1, with D hard to call. CDR3 length: 14 residues. V lost 3 bases, J lost 6 bases, and 12 bases lay in between. CDR1 and CDR2 from the germline V gene are SGHTA and FQGNSA. In DNA form, the CDR3 reads TGTGCCAGCAGCTTTATGTTCAGACTCAATGAGCAGTTCTTC. Encoded protein: CASSFMFRLNEQFF.

This clonotype was counted many times. In nucleotides, the CDR3 is TGTGCCAGCAGCCCTGCGCAGGGGTCGGGGGAGCTGTTTTTT. Translation gives CASSPAQGSGELFF. This rearrangement joins TRBV7-2 to TRBJ2-2; D may be TRBD1 (6 bases). CDR1 is SGHTA and CDR2 is FQGNSA in the germline V gene. Trimming cost V 5 bases and J 8 bases, with 15 bases left between them. The CDR3 contains 14 residues.

This clonotype has only a few counts. V is TRBV25-1 and J is TRBJ2-7; TRBD1 agrees at 12 bases. V was clipped by 4 bases and J by 2 bases; unmatched bases: 12. From germline, CDR1 is MGHDK and CDR2 SYGVNS. The CDR3 sequence is 18 residues long. The CDR3 region has the DNA TGTGCCAGCAGTGCCCGGGACAGGGGGCGGAACGGGGCCTACGAGCAGTACTTC. Translation gives CASSARDRGRNGAYEQYF.

V usage is TRBV20-1 and J usage is TRBJ1-5; tentative D call: TRBD1 (6 bases). CDR1 is DFQATT, CDR2 SNEGSKA, per germline (reference sequence). Trimming shortened V by 3 bases and J by 7 bases, and 25 bases separated the two germline ends. The CDR3 is 17 residues long. This chain's CDR3 is CSASRYRGHQNNQPQHF. The CDR3 DNA follows: TGCAGTGCTAGTCGCTATCGGGGACATCAAAACAACCAGCCCCAGCATTTT.

This clonotype was counted many times. This chain links TRBV7-6 with TRBJ2-1; 7 bases fit TRBD1. The trim removed 5 bases at V and 6 bases at J, leaving 4 bases unmatched. The CDR3 consists of 13 residues. Germline CDR1 and CDR2: SGHVS and FNYEAQ. The CDR3 nucleotides read TGTGCCAGCAGCGTGAACAGGGGCAATGAGCAGTTCTTC. Translated: CASSVNRGNEQFF.

For the CDR3, the DNA is TGTGCCAGCAGTTCCTACCCGGGGGGACAGCCCCAGCATTTT. This encodes CASSSYPGGQPQHF. The chain employs TRBV27 and TRBJ1-5; a weak D match, TRBD1 (5 bases). The CDR3 sequence is 14 residues long. V lost 4 bases, J lost 7 bases, and 14 bases lay in between. Germline CDR1 is MNHEY and CDR2 is SMNVEV (reference sequence).

This clonotype occurred many times. V gene TRBV28 combines with J gene TRBJ2-5, with D possibly TRBD1 on 6 matching bases. The germline V gene encodes CDR1 MDHEN and CDR2 SYDVKM. The CDR3 extends over 13 amino acids. V gave up 10 bases and J gave up 5 bases, with 17 bases separating them. CDR3 sequence: CATRTDRVETQYF. The CDR3 region has the DNA TGTGCCACCAGGACAGACAGAGTGGAGACCCAGTACTTC.

This clonotype came up many times. The rearrangement joins TRBV12-3 or TRBV12-4 to TRBJ1-1; D is ambiguous. This CDR3 has 11 amino acids. Trimming removed 5 bases from V and 5 bases from J, with 6 bases in between. DNA for the CDR3: TGTGCCAGCAGTCCTCTTACTGAAGCTTTCTTT. Protein product: CASSPLTEAFF.

The V call is TRBV19, the J call TRBJ2-4; possible D gene TRBD2, 6 bases. Trimming took 6 bases from V and 6 from J, leaving 12 bases between them. CDR1 and CDR2 from the germline V gene are LNHDA and SQIVND (reference sequence). The CDR3 extends over 13 amino acids. The DNA for the CDR3 is TGTGCCAGTAGGCCACCCGGGGGAAACATTCAGTACTTC. It is translated as CASRPPGGNIQYF.

The chain recombines TRBV24-1 with TRBJ2-3; 10 nucleotides match TRBD1. CDR3 length equals 16 residues. Germline loops: CDR1 KGHDR, CDR2 SFDVKD. J was trimmed by 2 bases and V by 4 bases; bases with no gene match: 5. CDR3 in DNA: TGTGCCACCAGTGAGTGGGACAGGGGTTCCACAGATACGCAGTATTTT. Translated, it gives CATSEWDRGSTDTQYF.

The table lists this clonotype with a few counts. V usage is TRBV5-1 and J usage is TRBJ1-1; 8 nucleotides match TRBD1. The CDR3 consists of 13 residues. Germline CDR1 and CDR2: SGHRS and YFSETQ. Trimming took 3 bases from V and 6 from J; bases not matched to a gene: 4. The CDR3 DNA sequence: TGCGCCAGCAGCTCGGGACAGGACCCTGAAGCTTTCTTT. Encoded protein: CASSSGQDPEAFF.

This clonotype came up a few times. V gene TRBV29-1 combines with J gene TRBJ1-1; D gene unclear. V was trimmed by 6 bases and J by 11 bases, leaving 19 bases between them. In germline, CDR1 is SQVTM, CDR2 ANQGSEA. CDR3 size: 12 residues. CDR3 residues: CSVDDTTIRAFF. DNA for the CDR3: TGCAGCGTAGATGACACAACTATAAGGGCTTTCTTT.

For this clonotype: A clone one base away is much larger, so this may be a read error. The rearrangement joins TRBV11-2 to TRBJ2-2; D perhaps matches TRBD2 (5 bases). The CDR3 has 11 residues. CDR1 SGHAT and CDR2 FQNNGV come from the germline V gene. CDR3 sequence reads: CASRRAGEPFF. CDR3 in DNA: TGTGCCAGCAGGAGGGCTGGGGAGCCGTTTTTT. The full variable domain, its missing parts supplied by reference TRBV11-2 and TRBJ2-2, is EAGVAQSPRYKIIEKRQSVAFWCNPISGHATLYWYQQILGQGPKLLIQFQNNGVVDDSQLPKDRFSAERLKGVDSTLKIQPAKLEDSAVYLCASRRAGEPFFGEGSRLTVL.

The sample holds many counts of this clonotype. The rearrangement uses TRBV12-3 or TRBV12-4 and TRBJ2-7; no clear D gene. V was clipped by 6 bases and J by 0 bases, with 6 bases between them. The CDR3 covers 12 residues. DNA of the CDR3: TGTGCCAGCAGACGATCCTCCTACGAGCAGTACTTC. Protein sequence: CASRRSSYEQYF.

This clonotype has at least ten counts. The CDR3 DNA reads as TGTGCCAGCAGCCAAGAAGTGATCGGACTAGATCCCACTCGTGAGCAGTTCTTC. This encodes CASSQEVIGLDPTREQFF. This chain uses TRBV3-1 with TRBJ2-1, with 7 bases aligning to TRBD2. V gave up 0 bases and J gave up 9 bases; unmatched junction bases: 17. Germline CDR1 reads LGHDT; CDR2 reads YNNKEL (reference sequence). This CDR3 is built from 18 residues.

The gene calls are TRBV12-3 or TRBV12-4 and TRBJ1-1; D uncertain. The V gene lost 6 bases and the J gene lost 0 bases, with 17 bases spanning the gap. The CDR3 is made up of 16 amino acids. The DNA for the CDR3 is TGTGCCAGCAGGCCCATGGGTCGGGTTCTGAACACTGAAGCTTTCTTT. Translation: CASRPMGRVLNTEAFF.

This clonotype was picked up many times. The V gene is TRBV12-3 or TRBV12-4, the J gene TRBJ1-1; weak D call: TRBD1 (5 bases). V lost 0 bases and J lost 1, with 6 bases in between. The CDR3 runs to 14 residues. The CDR3 spells CASSLADRNTEAFF. CDR3 DNA: TGTGCCAGCAGTTTAGCCGACAGGAACACTGAAGCTTTCTTT.

This clonotype appeared a few times. In DNA, the CDR3 is TGTGCCAGCAGTTACCCCATGTCCCGAGAGCAGTACTTC. Its translation: CASSYPMSREQYF. The V call is TRBV6-2 or TRBV6-3, the J call TRBJ2-7, with D unclear. In germline, CDR1 is MNHEY, CDR2 SVGEGT. The CDR3 loop spans 13 amino acids. Trimming took 2 bases from V and 7 from J, leaving 12 bases between them.

The rearrangement joins TRBV5-6 to TRBJ1-4; D uncertain. The germline V and J ends were trimmed by 3 bases and 5 bases, with 11 bases remaining between them. The V gene's germline CDR1 is SGHDT and CDR2 YYEEEE. The CDR3 covers 14 residues. CDR3 loop: CASSYRAPNEKLFF. In nucleotides, the CDR3 is TGTGCCAGCAGCTACCGGGCTCCCAATGAAAAACTGTTTTTT. The whole variable domain, filled in from reference TRBV5-6 and TRBJ1-4, reads DAGVTQSPTHLIKTRGQQVTLRCSPKSGHDTVSWYQQALGQGPQFIFQYYEEEERQRGNFPDRFSGHQFPNYSSELNVNALLLGDSALYLCASSYRAPNEKLFFGSGTQLSVL.

This clonotype was seen at least ten times. The chain links TRBV4-1 to TRBJ2-7; no clear D. The germline V gene has CDR1 MGHRA and CDR2 YSYEKL. The CDR3 spans 17 residues. V lost 3 bases, J lost 0 bases, and 18 bases lay in between. CDR3 bases: TGCGCCAGCAGCCAGATATCGCTTGACCTGGGCTCCTACGAGCAGTACTTC. Translated, it gives CASSQISLDLGSYEQYF.

This clonotype was observed a handful of times. The chain joins TRBV7-9 to TRBJ1-3, with a possible D match to TRBD1 (5 bases). Trimming removed 2 bases from V and 0 bases from J, with 14 bases in between. This CDR3 spans 17 amino acids. Germline V CDR1 and CDR2: SEHNR, FQNEAQ (reference sequence). As DNA, the CDR3 is TGTGCCAGCAGCTTACCAGGGACCAGGGTCTCTGGAAACACCATATATTTT. Translating gives CASSLPGTRVSGNTIYF.

The V gene is TRBV19, the J gene TRBJ1-5, with D uncertain. In germline, CDR1 is LNHDA, CDR2 SQIVND (reference sequence). With 3 bases removed from V and 1 base from J, the gap between germline ends came to 7 bases. The CDR3 extends over 14 amino acids. CDR3 bases: TGTGCCAGTAGTATTCAGGTGAGCAATCAGCCCCAGCATTTT. This codes for CASSIQVSNQPQHF.